Described below is a single T cell receptor beta chain sequence and its context. The antigen remains undetermined. The record originates from a study of T cell responses to AZD1222 COVID-19 vaccine. Whole-study findings and limits: With two AZD1222 doses given, Spike-specific TCR breadth and depth both rose. Nearly half of spike-specific TCRs reportedly target unmutated variant regions. The span of vaccine-associated CD4 TCRs extended across spike, with dominance at 160-218 and 743-854. Mostly white British, mostly female donors; authors suggested clonal diversity may be underestimated.

Generated by immunoSEQ multiplex PCR, the TCRdb table keeps only in-frame clones and is missing some. The sample has under 150,000 clones, roughly 93% seen once. Unmatched junction bases numbered 7, after V lost 3 bases and J lost 3 bases. Germline CDR1 and CDR2: SGDLS and YYNGEE. The CDR3 is 16 amino acids. The sequences come from peripheral blood, collected 28 days after the second AZD1222 dose. This chain links TRBV9 with TRBJ2-2; 8 bases align to TRBD1. This receptor was taken from an adult who received the AZD1222 COVID-19 vaccine. In DNA, the CDR3 is TGTGCCAGCAGCGGACGGACAGGGCTTGACACCGGGGAGCTGTTTTTT. Translation: CASSGRTGLDTGELFF.